Each of the 26 T cell receptor beta chains below was sequenced from the same sample in a study of cytomegalovirus exposure and HLA in healthy donors. Clones were sequenced by immunoSEQ multiplex PCR, and TCRdb holds only the in-frame ones, with some missing. Seen here are 250,000 to 300,000 clones, 90% observed once, and the top ten hold more than 0.35%. Sequencing used PBMCs. The receptors were gathered from a woman aged 18-29 years in good health and CMV-seronegative.

This chain uses TRBV4-2 with TRBJ2-5; 10 positions match TRBD2. The germline V gene encodes CDR1 LGHNA and CDR2 YNFKEQ. This CDR3 region has 16 residues. Trimming at V came to 2 bases and at J to 5 bases, leaving 8 bases not matched to a gene. CDR3 in amino acids: CASSQYAGTSEETQYF. CDR3 DNA: TGTGCCAGCAGCCAATATGCCGGGACTAGCGAGGAGACCCAGTACTTC.

The chain uses TRBV7-9 and TRBJ2-2; maybe TRBD1 (6 bases). CDR1 is SEHNR and CDR2 is FQNEAQ in the germline V gene (reference sequence). The V end lost 5 bases, the J end lost 6 bases, and 16 bases lay between the germline ends. This CDR3 region has 15 residues. DNA for the CDR3: TGTGCCAGCAGCCCCCAGACGGCAGGGGCCGGGGAGCTGTTTTTT. It specifies CASSPQTAGAGELFF.

The table lists this clone with a count of one. The chain couples TRBV18 to TRBJ1-5; TRBD1 matches at 10 bases. Germline CDR1 KGHSH, CDR2 LQKENI. CDR3 size: 14 residues. The V and J ends lost 6 bases and 7 bases, in that order; junction bases with no gene match: 6. The chain's CDR3 is CASSRQGASQPQHF. CDR3 DNA sequence: TGTGCCAGCTCCCGACAGGGGGCTAGCCAGCCCCAGCATTTT.

In this sample, this clone turned up once. The chain uses TRBV5-5 and TRBJ2-3, with 9 bases fitting TRBD2. The CDR3 is 17 amino acids. With V trimmed by 3 bases and J by 2 bases, 10 bases remained unmatched. Germline CDR1 SGHKS, CDR2 YYEKEE (reference sequence). The CDR3 DNA reads TGTGCCAGCAGCTGGATCCCGGGACTAGCCATCACAGATACGCAGTATTTT. Its translation is CASSWIPGLAITDTQYF. Full variable domain (outside the CDR3, taken from reference TRBV5-5 and TRBJ2-3): DAGVTQSPTHLIKTRGQQVTLRCSPISGHKSVSWYQQVLGQGPQFIFQYYEKEERGRGNFPDRFSARQFPNYSSELNVNALLLGDSALYLCASSWIPGLAITDTQYFGPGTRLTVL.

The CDR3 DNA sequence: TGTGCCAGCAGCCCCTCAGTCGGGGAAGCGACCCAGTACTTC. Translation gives CASSPSVGEATQYF. The V and J genes are TRBV27 and TRBJ2-5; D may be TRBD2 (5 bases). The CDR3 extends over 14 amino acids. Trimming stripped 6 bases from V and 7 bases from J, with 18 bases between. CDR1 is MNHEY and CDR2 is SMNVEV in the germline V gene (reference sequence).

The V gene is TRBV5-1, the J gene TRBJ1-1, with D possibly matching TRBD1 (5 bases). CDR1 and CDR2 from the germline V gene are SGHRS and YFSETQ. Trimming shortened V by 0 bases and J by 1 base, and 13 bases separated the two germline ends. The CDR3 length is 16 residues. CDR3 sequence: CASSLVVGGANTEAFF. CDR3 in DNA: TGCGCCAGCAGCTTGGTTGTCGGAGGGGCGAACACTGAAGCTTTCTTT.

The chain carries TRBV28 and TRBJ2-7, with 9 nucleotides matching TRBD2. This CDR3 has 17 residues. Per the germline V gene, CDR1 is MDHEN and CDR2 is SYDVKM. With V trimmed by 5 bases and J by 6 bases, 17 bases remained unmatched. CDR3 nucleotides: TGTGCCAGCAGTGATCCTAGGGCCGGGACTAGCCGTCGCGAGCAGTACTTC. It encodes CASSDPRAGTSRREQYF.

This sequence joins TRBV7-3 and TRBJ2-1, with D maybe TRBD1 (6 bases). Germline V gene sequence: CDR1 SGHTA, CDR2 FQGTGA. CDR3 length: 13 amino acids. V was shortened by 8 bases and J by 5 bases, with 13 bases between the two germline ends. DNA for the CDR3: TGTGCCAGCGGGCAGGGGCCCAACAATGAGCAGTTCTTC. Translated: CASGQGPNNEQFF.

The rearrangement links TRBV25-1 to TRBJ2-1, with 7 bases matching TRBD1. The CDR3 consists of 16 residues. Germline V gene data show CDR1 as MGHDK and CDR2 as SYGVNS. The V and J ends lost 3 bases and 5 bases, in that order; junction bases with no gene match: 10. Here the CDR3 DNA reads TGTGCCAGCAGTGACACGGACAGGCCGATAGACAATGAGCAGTTCTTC. Protein sequence: CASSDTDRPIDNEQFF.

The chain uses TRBV6-6 and TRBJ2-5, with 10 bases aligning to TRBD2. This CDR3 contains 15 residues. Germline V lookup: CDR1 MNHNY, CDR2 SVGAGI (reference sequence). V trimming: 5 bases; J trimming: 8 bases; junction bases outside the gene matches: 11. The CDR3 sequence: CASSTPTGLAETQYF. CDR3 sequence (DNA): TGTGCCAGCAGTACACCAACAGGACTAGCGGAAACCCAGTACTTC.

Regarding this clone: The same CDR3 is also encoded by other DNA sequences in this sample. This rearrangement joins TRBV7-9 to TRBJ1-2; 9 bases line up with TRBD1. The junction had 4 bases not matched to a gene; V was cut back by 5 bases and J by 3 bases. Per the germline V gene, CDR1 is SEHNR and CDR2 is FQNEAQ (reference sequence). The CDR3 is 14 amino acids. For the CDR3, the DNA is TGTGCCAGCAGCCTAGGGACAGGGTACTATGGCTACACCTTC. It yields the protein CASSLGTGYYGYTF.

The chain carries TRBV19 and TRBJ1-1; TRBD1 agrees at 10 bases. V was clipped by 9 bases and J by 0 bases; unmatched bases: 1. The CDR3 runs 13 residues. In germline, CDR1 is LNHDA, CDR2 SQIVND (reference sequence). Here the CDR3 reads CASGQGVNTEAFF. The CDR3 nucleotides read TGTGCCAGCGGACAGGGGGTGAACACTGAAGCTTTCTTT.

This chain joins TRBV7-2 and TRBJ2-1, with 10 nucleotides matching TRBD2. With V trimmed by 1 base and J by 8 bases, 5 bases remained unmatched. Germline lookup yields CDR1 SGHTA and CDR2 FQGNSA. The CDR3 contains 15 residues. CDR3 sequence reads: CASSLGAGGPYEQFF. CDR3 in DNA: TGTGCCAGCAGCTTAGGAGCGGGGGGGCCCTATGAGCAGTTCTTC. The whole variable domain, filled in from reference TRBV7-2 and TRBJ2-1, reads GAGVSQSPSNKVTEKGKDVELRCDPISGHTALYWYRQSLGQGLEFLIYFQGNSAPDKSGLPSDRFSAERTGGSVSTLTIQRTQQEDSAVYLCASSLGAGGPYEQFFGPGTRLTVL.

The chain joins TRBV5-4 to TRBJ2-5, with D possibly TRBD1 on 6 matching bases. CDR3 length equals 15 residues. V lost 4 bases and J lost 5, with 18 bases in between. Germline loops: CDR1 SGHNT, CDR2 YYREEE (reference sequence). CDR3 region: CASSPYTDSRETQYF. The CDR3 nucleotides are TGTGCCAGCAGCCCATACACGGACAGTCGGGAGACCCAGTACTTC.

This clone was seen a handful of times. The chain employs TRBV4-1 and TRBJ1-2; D gene ambiguous. Deletions cut 0 bases from V and 0 bases from J, with 8 bases between. CDR1 and CDR2 (germline): MGHRA, YSYEKL. This CDR3 region has 15 residues. The CDR3 protein is CASSQDVVTNYGYTF. The CDR3, as DNA: TGCGCCAGCAGCCAAGATGTAGTGACTAACTATGGCTACACCTTC.

This chain links TRBV6-1 with TRBJ1-1, with TRBD1 matching 7 bases. J lost 7 bases, V lost 1 base, and 6 bases had no gene match. The CDR3 contains 14 residues. Germline V gene lookup returns CDR1 MNHNS and CDR2 SASEGT. CDR3 coding DNA: TGTGCCAGCAGTGAAGTAGGGGGCCGGGGTGAAGCTTTCTTT. Protein product: CASSEVGGRGEAFF.

V is TRBV18 and J is TRBJ2-5; 11 nucleotides align to TRBD2. CDR3 length equals 18 residues. V dropped 3 bases and J dropped 3; count of bases not matched to a gene: 12. Germline assignment: CDR1 KGHSH and CDR2 LQKENI. The CDR3 sequence: CASSPLGISGGAEETQYF. CDR3 coding DNA: TGTGCCAGCTCACCCCTCGGGATTAGCGGGGGGGCCGAAGAGACCCAGTACTTC.

This sequence joins TRBV2 and TRBJ2-1; 12 bases match TRBD2. This CDR3 region has 17 residues. Trimming removed 5 bases from V and 0 bases from J; junction bases left unmatched: 5. The germline CDR1 and CDR2 sequences are SNHLY and FYNNEI. CDR3 nucleotide sequence: TGTGCCAGCAGTTCTAGCGGGGGGGGCAACTCCTACAATGAGCAGTTCTTC. This translates into CASSSSGGGNSYNEQFF.

V and J are TRBV6-4 and TRBJ2-7; 9 nucleotides align to TRBD1. The junction had 11 bases not matched to a gene; V was cut back by 2 bases and J by 6 bases. There are 16 residues in the CDR3. Germline V lookup: CDR1 MRHNA, CDR2 SNTAGT. CDR3 nucleotide sequence: TGTGCCAGCAGTGACCGATCCGGGACAGGGTCCGGCGAGCAGTACTTC. Encoded protein: CASSDRSGTGSGEQYF.

This sequence joins TRBV6-6 and TRBJ2-7; D possibly corresponds to TRBD1 (5 bases). Germline loops: CDR1 MNHNY, CDR2 SVGAGI (reference sequence). The CDR3 covers 14 residues. V lost 0 bases and J lost 3, with 9 bases in between. This CDR3 reads CASSYSPGFYEQYF. For the CDR3, the DNA is TGTGCCAGCAGTTACTCTCCAGGGTTCTACGAGCAGTACTTC.

The chain has TRBV6-5 and TRBJ2-7, with 7 bases lining up with TRBD1. Germline V gene sequence: CDR1 MNHEY, CDR2 SVGAGI. The CDR3 runs 15 residues. V was clipped by 2 bases and J by 4 bases; unmatched bases: 8. DNA for the CDR3: TGTGCCAGCAGTTACCGGGAAGGGGGCGCGTACGAGCAGTACGTC. It translates to CASSYREGGAYEQYV.

This chain connects TRBV5-1 to TRBJ2-7, with D possibly matching TRBD1 (5 bases). This CDR3 comprises 14 residues. Trimming removed 0 bases from V and 4 bases from J, with 11 bases in between. Germline CDR1 SGHRS, CDR2 YFSETQ. The CDR3 DNA reads TGCGCCAGCAGCTTGGGTCCCAGGGCGTACGAGCAGTACGTC. It is translated as CASSLGPRAYEQYV.

The gene calls are TRBV18 and TRBJ2-7; 8 bases map to TRBD2. J was trimmed by 6 bases and V by 2 bases; bases with no gene match: 9. The germline CDR1 and CDR2 sequences are KGHSH and LQKENI. The CDR3 extends over 15 amino acids. CDR3 in amino acids: CASSPGTGGLSEQYF. CDR3 sequence (DNA): TGTGCCAGCTCACCAGGGACGGGGGGGCTCTCCGAGCAGTACTTC.

This sequence joins TRBV28 and TRBJ1-6; 8 positions match TRBD1. With V trimmed by 1 base and J by 9 bases, 14 bases remained unmatched. The CDR3 length is 18 residues. The germline CDR1 and CDR2 sequences are MDHEN and SYDVKM. CDR3 region: CASSLYSQGAVIGSPLHF. For the CDR3, the DNA is TGTGCCAGCAGTTTATATAGCCAGGGGGCGGTCATCGGTTCACCCCTCCACTTT.

This clone has only one observation. The chain couples TRBV14 to TRBJ1-1; D is undetermined. Trimming shortened V by 4 bases and J by 2 bases, and 11 bases separated the two germline ends. Germline CDR1 SGHDN, CDR2 FVKESK. The CDR3 consists of 14 residues. DNA for the CDR3: TGTGCCAGCAGCCCCCTGCGGAGTAACACTGAAGCTTTCTTT. Translation: CASSPLRSNTEAFF.

This chain joins TRBV5-1 and TRBJ2-1, with D perhaps matching TRBD2 (5 bases). V was pared by 4 bases and J by 4 bases, with 12 bases between. Germline V gene data show CDR1 as SGHRS and CDR2 as YFSETQ. This CDR3 contains 14 residues. CDR3 in amino acids: CASSTGFFYNEQFF. In DNA, the CDR3 is TGCGCCAGCAGCACGGGATTTTTTTACAATGAGCAGTTCTTC.